This T cell receptor (beta chain) was documented in a study of blood T cell repertoires in COVID-19. The germline V and J ends were trimmed by 5 bases and 6 bases, with 14 bases remaining between them. Germline CDR1 is LNHDA and CDR2 is SQIVND (reference sequence). This CDR3 is 14 amino acids long. The table came from immunoSEQ multiplex PCR; TCRdb's copy has only in-frame clones and leaves some out. The data hold some 160,000 clones, with more than 65% observed a single time. The sequence came from a woman of 80 years or more with acute or convalescent COVID-19. The V call is TRBV19, the J call TRBJ2-1; a weak D match, TRBD1 (5 bases). Sequenced input: peripheral blood. The CDR3 DNA reads as TGTGCCAGTAGTGCCAGGGTAGTCGGCAATGAGCAGTTCTTC. Its translation is CASSARVVGNEQFF.